This T cell receptor (beta chain) derives from a study of blood T cell repertoires in COVID-19. The data were produced by immunoSEQ multiplex PCR, yet TCRdb's version contains in-frame clones alone and is incomplete. The sample has around 230,000 clones; 75% to 90% are singletons. Assignment of participants to cohorts was predicated upon participant-reported clinical history. The receptor comes from a woman between 35 and 50 years old with acute COVID-19. Sequenced: PBMCs or T cells enriched from blood (not recorded which).

The CDR3 region has the DNA TGTGCCAGCAAAAAGCTCGGGGAGCTGTTTTTT. Its translation is CASKKLGELFF. The chain combines TRBV12-3 or TRBV12-4 with TRBJ2-2, with D unresolved. V was shortened by 7 bases and J by 7 bases, with 7 bases between the two germline ends. The CDR3 is 11 residues long.